This entry lists 28 T cell receptor beta chains sequenced from one sample in a study of CD8 T cells in ankylosing spondylitis. TCRdb fed the 5' RACE reads into MiXCR, producing one record per CDR3 protein. The sample gives 380,000 or so distinct CDR3 sequences, approximately 22% of which show up once; around 13% is in the top ten. Source material: blood, either unsorted or a sorted T cell fraction (not recorded which). Receptor source: a male donor with ankylosing spondylitis or in good health (not recorded which).

This clonotype was counted only a few times. The CDR3, as DNA: TGTGCCAGCAGCTTAGGGACGGAAGACTACGAGCAGTACTTC. It encodes CASSLGTEDYEQYF. The chain combines TRBV7-9 with TRBJ2-7; D is ambiguous. CDR3 length: 14 amino acids. Germline CDR1 SEHNR, CDR2 FQNEAQ (reference sequence). Trimming shortened V by 1 base and J by 3 bases, and 10 bases separated the two germline ends.

There are many counts of this clonotype. The chain recombines TRBV24-1 with TRBJ2-3, with D perhaps TRBD2 (5 bases). CDR1 and CDR2 (germline): KGHDR, SFDVKD. This CDR3 has 13 residues. The V end was cut by 10 bases, the J end by 0 bases, with 10 bases between. This CDR3 reads CATKRTSTDTQYF. The CDR3 DNA sequence: TGTGCCACGAAGCGGACTAGCACAGATACGCAGTATTTT.

This clonotype showed up just a few times. The chain has TRBV12-3 or TRBV12-4 and TRBJ2-5; D ambiguous. The V and J ends lost 3 bases and 1 base respectively, with 9 bases between them. This CDR3 spans 14 amino acids. The CDR3 spells CASSFGVAQETQYF. The CDR3 nucleotides read TGTGCCAGCAGTTTTGGGGTTGCCCAAGAGACCCAGTACTTC.

The chain combines TRBV3-1 with TRBJ2-1, with D hard to call. The germline V gene encodes CDR1 LGHDT and CDR2 YNNKEL (reference sequence). V gave up 3 bases and J gave up 2 bases, with 5 bases separating them. This CDR3 is built from 13 residues. CDR3 region: CASSHLTYNEQFF. The DNA of the CDR3 is TGTGCCAGCAGCCACCTCACCTACAATGAGCAGTTCTTC.

The table lists this clonotype with many counts. Germline and junction disagree at one end, which may indicate a read error. The V call is TRBV4-1, the J call TRBJ1-1, with D possibly matching TRBD1 (5 bases). The CDR3 extends over 13 amino acids. Germline values: CDR1 MGHRA, CDR2 YSYEKL. Here the CDR3 reads CASSQGRNTEAFF. Written as DNA, the CDR3 is TGTGCCAGCAGCCAGGGAAGGAACACTGAAGCTTTCTTT.

Only one count was recorded for this clonotype. V is TRBV5-6 and J is TRBJ2-7; unclear D gene. Germline-derived CDR1 and CDR2 are SGHDT and YYEEEE. This CDR3 is 15 amino acids long. The V end was cut by 2 bases, the J end by 0 bases, with 12 bases between. The CDR3 DNA reads as TGTGCCAGCAGCTTCCTACAGAGAGGCTCCTACGAGCAGTACTTC. Translating it yields CASSFLQRGSYEQYF. The full variable domain, its missing parts supplied by reference TRBV5-6 and TRBJ2-7, is DAGVTQSPTHLIKTRGQQVTLRCSPKSGHDTVSWYQQALGQGPQFIFQYYEEEERQRGNFPDRFSGHQFPNYSSELNVNALLLGDSALYLCASSFLQRGSYEQYFGPGTRLTVT.

The chain links TRBV24-1 to TRBJ2-2, with TRBD1 matching over 10 bases. Trimming at V came to 4 bases and at J to 5 bases, leaving 12 bases not matched to a gene. The germline V gene encodes CDR1 KGHDR and CDR2 SFDVKD. The CDR3 loop spans 18 amino acids. CDR3 nucleotide sequence: TGTGCCACCAGTGAACAAACCGGGACAGGGGTCAGGACCGGGGAGCTGTTTTTT. This codes for CATSEQTGTGVRTGELFF.

This clonotype was picked up a small number of times. The chain links TRBV4-1 to TRBJ2-3; 14 bases agree with TRBD2. The CDR3 sequence is 18 residues long. V shed 1 base, J shed 4 bases, and the junction held 7 bases outside the gene matches. Germline V gene sequence: CDR1 MGHRA, CDR2 YSYEKL. In nucleotides, the CDR3 is TGCGCCAGCAGCCAAGGGCCGATGACTAGCGGGGGGGCAGATACGCAGTATTTT. Translating gives CASSQGPMTSGGADTQYF.

The CDR3 spells CASSVGLGEFSEQFF. The DNA of the CDR3 is TGTGCCAGCAGCGTGGGACTAGGGGAGTTTTCGGAGCAGTTCTTC. This chain connects TRBV9 to TRBJ2-1; 8 positions agree with TRBD2. Germline CDR1 reads SGDLS; CDR2 reads YYNGEE. This CDR3 contains 15 residues. Germline trimming cut 2 bases from V and 10 bases from J; bases unmatched to any gene: 11.

The CDR3 is CASSPSAGDYNEQFF. In nucleotides, the CDR3 is TGTGCCAGCAGCCCTTCAGCGGGGGATTACAATGAGCAGTTCTTC. The V and J genes are TRBV11-2 and TRBJ2-1; TRBD2 agrees at 8 bases. V shed 5 bases and J 4 bases; nucleotides not matched to a gene: 7. CDR3 length: 15 residues. Per germline, CDR1 SGHAT and CDR2 FQNNGV.

V gene TRBV27 combines with J gene TRBJ2-5; D might be TRBD2 (7 bases). The CDR3 extends over 15 amino acids. The germline V gene has CDR1 MNHEY and CDR2 SMNVEV (reference sequence). Trimming cost V 2 bases and J 7 bases, with 17 bases left between them. This CDR3 is CASSLTGGGTGTQYF. As DNA, the CDR3 is TGTGCCAGCAGTTTAACGGGGGGCGGGACGGGGACCCAGTACTTC.

The sample holds a few counts of this clonotype. The V and J genes are TRBV5-6 and TRBJ2-1; 9 bases are shared with TRBD1. The CDR3 has 15 residues. Germline values: CDR1 SGHDT, CDR2 YYEEEE. J lost 6 bases, V lost 0 bases, and 4 bases had no gene match. Here the CDR3 reads CASSLGQGDFNEQFF. The CDR3 region has the DNA TGTGCCAGCAGCTTGGGACAGGGGGACTTCAATGAGCAGTTCTTC.

The chain has TRBV7-9 and TRBJ1-1; D ambiguous. The CDR3 covers 12 residues. V dropped 3 bases and J dropped 8 bases, with 10 bases sitting between them. Germline CDR1 SEHNR, CDR2 FQNEAQ (reference sequence). Written as DNA, the CDR3 is TGTGCCAGCAGCTTTGGTGAAGGAGAAGCTTTCTTT. Its protein product is CASSFGEGEAFF. Variable domain in full (rest from reference TRBV7-9 and TRBJ1-1): DTGVSQNPRHKITKRGQNVTFRCDPISEHNRLYWYRQTLGQGPEFLTYFQNEAQLEKSRLLSDRFSAERPKGSFSTLEIQRTEQGDSAMYLCASSFGEGEAFFGQGTRLTVV.

The chain links TRBV5-5 to TRBJ2-7; TRBD1 aligns across 8 bases. J gave up 5 bases and V 0 bases, and 7 bases lay outside the gene matches. This CDR3 contains 15 residues. Germline V lookup: CDR1 SGHKS, CDR2 YYEKEE (reference sequence). The CDR3, as DNA: TGTGCCAGCAGCTTGGCAGGGGGCGGTATCGACGAGCAGTACTTC. It translates to CASSLAGGGIDEQYF.

This clonotype was seen at least ten times. The chain joins TRBV4-1 to TRBJ2-5; D remains ambiguous. This CDR3 has 14 residues. V dropped 1 base and J dropped 2 bases, with 8 bases sitting between them. The germline CDR1 and CDR2 sequences are MGHRA and YSYEKL. The CDR3 loop is CASSQVWSQETQYF. CDR3 coding DNA: TGCGCCAGCAGCCAAGTTTGGAGTCAAGAGACCCAGTACTTC.

There are a few counts of this clonotype. The V gene is TRBV9, the J gene TRBJ2-7; D gene unclear. CDR1 SGDLS and CDR2 YYNGEE come from the germline V gene. V was pared by 3 bases and J by 4 bases, with 5 bases between. The CDR3 is 11 residues long. The CDR3 sequence: CASSALYEQYF. CDR3 in DNA: TGTGCCAGCAGCGCGCTTTACGAGCAGTACTTC.

The chain carries TRBV20-1 and TRBJ2-7; the D is unclear. CDR3 size: 14 residues. Germline values: CDR1 DFQATT, CDR2 SNEGSKA (reference sequence). The ends were cut back, 5 bases at V and 3 bases at J, with 17 bases in the middle. CDR3: CSAVRVLTNYEQYF. CDR3 bases: TGCAGTGCTGTCCGGGTCCTCACTAACTACGAGCAGTACTTC.

The chain employs TRBV20-1 and TRBJ2-1, with TRBD2 identical over 7 bases. CDR1 is DFQATT, CDR2 SNEGSKA, per germline (reference sequence). This CDR3 has 14 amino acids. Trimming cost V 8 bases and J 1 base; bases outside gene matches: 8. The CDR3 is CSTKRGLSYNEQFF. The CDR3 coding sequence is TGCAGTACAAAGCGGGGCCTATCCTACAATGAGCAGTTCTTC.

The chain combines TRBV5-4 with TRBJ2-1; 7 bases agree with TRBD1. CDR3 length equals 16 residues. V lost 3 bases, J lost 2 bases, and 8 bases stayed unmatched. Looked up from germline, CDR1 is SGHNT and CDR2 is YYREEE (reference sequence). The CDR3 region is CASSWDGTVTYNEQFF. The CDR3 DNA follows: TGTGCCAGCAGCTGGGACGGGACAGTGACCTACAATGAGCAGTTCTTC.

This clonotype was recorded a few times. Here the CDR3 DNA reads TGCAGCGGTTTGACAGGGGGCCAGAATGGCTACACCTTC. Its protein product is CSGLTGGQNGYTF. This chain joins TRBV29-1 and TRBJ1-2; 10 nucleotides match TRBD1. Losses at the gene ends were 7 bases for V and 6 bases for J; bases not matched to a gene: 8. Per germline, CDR1 SQVTM and CDR2 ANQGSEA. The CDR3 has 13 amino acids.

This clonotype was seen more than once but under ten times. This chain connects TRBV27 to TRBJ2-7, with D tentatively TRBD2 (5 bases). V dropped 0 bases and J dropped 0 bases, with 12 bases sitting between them. The CDR3 length is 16 residues. Per germline, CDR1 MNHEY and CDR2 SMNVEV (reference sequence). The CDR3 coding sequence is TGTGCCAGCAGTTTATCGACCGGGGATCTCTCCTACGAGCAGTACTTC. It encodes CASSLSTGDLSYEQYF.

This clonotype was counted a few times. The chain has TRBV5-5 and TRBJ2-7, with no clear D. The V gene lost 3 bases and the J gene lost 7 bases, with 11 bases spanning the gap. The germline gives CDR1 SGHKS, CDR2 YYEKEE (reference sequence). This CDR3 has 12 residues. The CDR3 DNA is TGTGCCAGCAGCTCTTCTCTACGTGAGCAGTACTTC. This translates into CASSSSLREQYF.

This chain links TRBV6-1 with TRBJ2-2; D may correspond to TRBD1 or TRBD2 (5 bases each). This CDR3 is 16 amino acids long. The germline V gene has CDR1 MNHNS and CDR2 SASEGT. Deletions cut 2 bases from V and 5 bases from J, with 15 bases between. CDR3 protein: CASSEPRGRVTGELFF. The CDR3 bases are TGTGCCAGCAGTGAACCCCGGGGCAGGGTAACCGGGGAGCTGTTTTTT.

This clonotype showed up just a few times. The V and J genes are TRBV28 and TRBJ1-5; D uncertain. The CDR3 runs 11 residues. V lost 5 bases and J lost 9, with 8 bases in between. CDR1 and CDR2 (germline): MDHEN, SYDVKM. This CDR3 is CASSTGGPQHF. In DNA form, the CDR3 reads TGTGCCAGCAGTACGGGAGGGCCCCAGCATTTT.

In this sample, this clonotype turned up a few times. This chain connects TRBV4-1 to TRBJ2-7; D is unclear. The CDR3 covers 11 residues. The V end lost 0 bases, the J end lost 6 bases, and 3 bases lay between the germline ends. CDR1 and CDR2 from the germline V gene are MGHRA and YSYEKL. CDR3 protein: CASSQDSEQYF. The CDR3 DNA is TGCGCCAGCAGCCAAGACTCCGAGCAGTACTTC.

The rearrangement uses TRBV11-2 and TRBJ2-2, with a weak D call TRBD1 (5 bases). The CDR3 runs 14 residues. Germline lookup yields CDR1 SGHAT and CDR2 FQNNGV. Trimming stripped 5 bases from V and 7 bases from J, with 14 bases between. The CDR3 here is CASSPVDNFGELFF. The CDR3 DNA reads TGTGCCAGCAGCCCCGTGGACAACTTCGGGGAGCTGTTTTTT. Together with reference TRBV11-2 and TRBJ2-2, the CDR3 gives the full variable domain: EAGVAQSPRYKIIEKRQSVAFWCNPISGHATLYWYQQILGQGPKLLIQFQNNGVVDDSQLPKDRFSAERLKGVDSTLKIQPAKLEDSAVYLCASSPVDNFGELFFGEGSRLTVL.

This clonotype was seen at least ten times. The V call is TRBV12-3 or TRBV12-4, the J call TRBJ2-1; 12 positions match TRBD2. This CDR3 has 15 residues. With V trimmed by 2 bases and J by 7 bases, 3 bases remained unmatched. This CDR3 is CASSLLAGGQNEQFF. In DNA, the CDR3 is TGTGCCAGCAGTTTACTAGCGGGGGGGCAGAATGAGCAGTTCTTC.

Only a few counts were recorded for this clonotype. The genes are TRBV20-1 and TRBJ2-5; TRBD2 might be the D (5 bases). The CDR3 extends over 11 amino acids. CDR1 is DFQATT, CDR2 SNEGSKA, per germline (reference sequence). The V and J ends lost 1 base and 8 bases respectively, with 8 bases between them. In DNA, the CDR3 is TGCAGTGCTAGAGCTGGGAGTACCCAGTACTTC. Its protein is CSARAGSTQYF.